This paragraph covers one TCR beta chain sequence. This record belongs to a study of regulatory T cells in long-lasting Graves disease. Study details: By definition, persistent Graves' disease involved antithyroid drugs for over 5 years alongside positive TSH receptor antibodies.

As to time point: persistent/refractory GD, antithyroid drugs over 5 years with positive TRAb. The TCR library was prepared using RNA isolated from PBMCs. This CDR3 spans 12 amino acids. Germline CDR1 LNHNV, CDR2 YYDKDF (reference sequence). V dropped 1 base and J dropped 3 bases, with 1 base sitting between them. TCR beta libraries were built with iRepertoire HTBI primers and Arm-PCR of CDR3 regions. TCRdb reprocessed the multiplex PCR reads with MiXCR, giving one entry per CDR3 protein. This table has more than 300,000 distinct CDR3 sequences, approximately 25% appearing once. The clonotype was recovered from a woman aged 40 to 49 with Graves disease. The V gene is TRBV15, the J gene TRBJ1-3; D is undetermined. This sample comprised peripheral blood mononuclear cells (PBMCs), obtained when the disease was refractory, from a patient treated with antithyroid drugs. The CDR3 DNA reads TGTGCCACCAGCAGAGTTGGAAACACCATATATTTT. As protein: CATSRVGNTIYF.